This record looks at one TCR beta chain sequence and its context. The sample comes from a study of blood T cell repertoires in COVID-19. The overall study: Spain, Italy and the United States supplied samples that represented acute and convalescent COVID-19. In each case, the material was cDNA or gDNA derived from T cells, B-cell-depleted T cells, or PBMCs.

Methods used by the authors: The authors estimated nucleated cell counts from reference gene primer amplification. Profiled with immunoSEQ multiplex PCR; TCRdb holds only in-frame clones, not every one. V, J and clone size are taken as reported in that table, and D and trimming were inferred from the DNA itself. The sample has about 230,000 clones, roughly 80% seen once. This TCR derives from a woman older than 75 with acute or convalescent COVID-19. Sequencing input: peripheral blood.

The DNA of the CDR3 is TGTGCCAGCAGCTTTACCGGGACAGGGGATACCGGGGAGCTGTTTTTT. It is translated as CASSFTGTGDTGELFF. This chain links TRBV2 with TRBJ2-2; 10 nucleotides agree with TRBD1. V shed 6 bases and J 5 bases; nucleotides not matched to a gene: 9. The CDR3 loop spans 16 amino acids. CDR1 is SNHLY and CDR2 is FYNNEI in the germline V gene.